Reported below is one T cell receptor (beta chain). Original methodology: Scientists estimated how many nucleated cells there were by amplifying reference gene primers. Clones were read by immunoSEQ multiplex PCR, and TCRdb kept only the in-frame ones, dropping some. The V and J calls and clone size are taken from that table; D and trimming were inferred from the DNA. Here the sample spans some 300,000 clones, 80% to 90% being singletons. Enrollment of patients from Seattle took place during active infection, with longitudinal follow-up. Germline CDR1 reads SGHRS; CDR2 reads YFSETQ. The CDR3 totals 16 residues. The V gene end was trimmed by 4 bases and the J gene end by 4 bases; junction bases not matched to a gene: 11. The sample comes from a study of blood T cell repertoires in COVID-19. Study background: Samples came from the United States, Italy and Spain, spanning acute and convalescent COVID-19.

This TCR was recovered from a woman in her forties or fifties with COVID-19, enrolled during active disease. The chain recombines TRBV5-1 with TRBJ2-1, with 7 bases fitting TRBD1. Material for sequencing was peripheral blood. The CDR3 region is CASSPPGQNRYNEQFF. The CDR3 region has the DNA TGCGCCAGCAGCCCACCGGGACAGAATAGGTACAATGAGCAGTTCTTC.